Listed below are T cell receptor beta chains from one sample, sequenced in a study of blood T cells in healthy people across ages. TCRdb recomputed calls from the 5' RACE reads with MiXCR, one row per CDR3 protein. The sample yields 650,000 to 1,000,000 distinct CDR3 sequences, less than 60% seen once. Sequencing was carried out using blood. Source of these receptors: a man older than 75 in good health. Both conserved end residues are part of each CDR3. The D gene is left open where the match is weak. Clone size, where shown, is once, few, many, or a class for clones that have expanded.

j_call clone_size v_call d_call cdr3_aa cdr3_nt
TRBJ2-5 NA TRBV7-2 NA CASSLPFSVQETQYF TGTGCCAGCAGCCTTCCTTTCAGCGTACAAGAGACCCAGTACTTC
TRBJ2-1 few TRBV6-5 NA CASSYGGVSYNEQFF TGTGCCAGCAGTTATGGTGGCGTCTCCTACAATGAGCAGTTCTTC
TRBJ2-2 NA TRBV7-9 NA CASSKNSNTGELFF TGTGCCAGCAGCAAAAATTCGAACACCGGGGAGCTGTTTTTT
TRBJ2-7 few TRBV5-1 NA CASSTDGNNEQYF TGCGCCAGCAGCACGGACGGGAACAATGAGCAGTACTTC
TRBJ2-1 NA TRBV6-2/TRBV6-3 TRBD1 CASTHRGPALYNEQFF TGTGCCAGCACCCACAGGGGCCCTGCCCTCTACAATGAGCAGTTCTTC
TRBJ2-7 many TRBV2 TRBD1 CASRRTGGAYEQYF TGTGCCAGCAGAAGGACAGGGGGTGCCTACGAGCAGTACTTC
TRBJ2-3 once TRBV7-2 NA CASSPRAGTDTQYF TGTGCCAGCAGCCCCCGAGCGGGCACAGATACGCAGTATTTT
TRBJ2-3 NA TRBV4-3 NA CASSRGDSNTDTQYF TGCGCCAGCAGCCGCGGCGACAGCAACACAGATACGCAGTATTTT
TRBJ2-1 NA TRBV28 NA CASSAAGTPSSYNEQFF TGTGCCAGCAGCGCTGCCGGGACACCGAGCTCCTACAATGAGCAGTTCTTC
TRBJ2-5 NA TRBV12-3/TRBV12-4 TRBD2 CASRLAGGGTQYF TGTGCCAGCAGACTAGCGGGAGGCGGGACCCAGTACTTC
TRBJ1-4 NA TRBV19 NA CASSTGQTLTNEKLFF TGTGCCAGTAGTACTGGACAAACTTTAACTAATGAAAAACTGTTTTTT
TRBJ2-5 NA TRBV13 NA CASSLQGSFRTQYF TGTGCCAGCAGCTTACAGGGAAGTTTTAGGACCCAGTACTTC
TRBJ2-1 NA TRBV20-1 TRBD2 CSQPRGVVGNEQFF TGCAGTCAGCCCCGGGGGGTAGTTGGGAATGAGCAGTTCTTC
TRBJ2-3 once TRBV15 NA CATSRDQGPSTDTQYF TGTGCCACCAGCAGAGATCAGGGACCTTCCACAGATACGCAGTATTTT